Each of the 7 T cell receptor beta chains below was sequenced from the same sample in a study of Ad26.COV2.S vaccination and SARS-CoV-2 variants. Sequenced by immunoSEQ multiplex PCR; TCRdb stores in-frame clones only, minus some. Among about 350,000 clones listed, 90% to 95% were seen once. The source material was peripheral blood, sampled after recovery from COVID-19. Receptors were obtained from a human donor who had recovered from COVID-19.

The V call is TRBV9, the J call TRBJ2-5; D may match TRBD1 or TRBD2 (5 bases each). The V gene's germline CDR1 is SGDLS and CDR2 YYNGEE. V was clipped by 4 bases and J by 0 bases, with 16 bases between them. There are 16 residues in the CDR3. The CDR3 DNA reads TGTGCCAGCAGCCAGGACGGGGCAGGGTACCAAGAGACCCAGTACTTC. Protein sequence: CASSQDGAGYQETQYF.

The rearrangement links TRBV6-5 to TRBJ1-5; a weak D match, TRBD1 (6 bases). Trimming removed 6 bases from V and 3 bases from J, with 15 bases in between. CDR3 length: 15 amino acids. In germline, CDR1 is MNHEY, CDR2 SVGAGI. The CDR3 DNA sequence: TGTGCCAGCAGCATACAGGGAGGGAACAATCAGCCCCAGCATTTT. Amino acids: CASSIQGGNNQPQHF.

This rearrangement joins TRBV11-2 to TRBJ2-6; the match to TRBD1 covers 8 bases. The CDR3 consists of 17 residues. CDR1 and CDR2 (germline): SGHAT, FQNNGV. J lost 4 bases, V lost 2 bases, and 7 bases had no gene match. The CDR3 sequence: CASSLMQGAAGANVLTF. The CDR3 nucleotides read TGTGCCAGCAGCTTAATGCAGGGGGCGGCCGGGGCCAACGTCCTGACTTTC.

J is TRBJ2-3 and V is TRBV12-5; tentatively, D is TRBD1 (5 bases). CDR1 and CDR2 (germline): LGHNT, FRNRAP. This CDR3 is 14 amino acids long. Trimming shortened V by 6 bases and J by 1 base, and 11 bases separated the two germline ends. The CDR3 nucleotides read TGTGCTAGTGGCTGGCAGGGCCGCACAGATACGCAGTATTTT. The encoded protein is CASGWQGRTDTQYF.

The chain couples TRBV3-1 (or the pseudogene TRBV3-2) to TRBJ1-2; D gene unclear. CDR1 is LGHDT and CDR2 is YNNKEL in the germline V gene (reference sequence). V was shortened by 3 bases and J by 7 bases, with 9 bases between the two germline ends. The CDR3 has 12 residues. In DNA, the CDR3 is TGTGCCAGCAGCCACAGCGGAACTGGCTACACCTTC. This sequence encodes CASSHSGTGYTF.

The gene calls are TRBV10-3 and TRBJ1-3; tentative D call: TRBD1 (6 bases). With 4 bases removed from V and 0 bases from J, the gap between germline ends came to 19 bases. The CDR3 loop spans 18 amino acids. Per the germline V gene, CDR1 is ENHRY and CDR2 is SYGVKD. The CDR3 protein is CAISAYMDRTLSGNTIYF. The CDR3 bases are TGTGCCATCAGTGCCTATATGGACAGAACACTCTCTGGAAACACCATATATTTT.

The CDR3 loop is CASSLSSLAPRNEQFF. The CDR3 nucleotides read TGCGCCAGCAGCTTGAGCAGCCTCGCCCCTCGGAATGAGCAGTTCTTC. This rearrangement joins TRBV5-1 to TRBJ2-1; D is unresolved. The CDR3 is made up of 16 amino acids. CDR1 is SGHRS, CDR2 YFSETQ, per germline. Trimming shortened V by 1 base and J by 7 bases, and 18 bases separated the two germline ends.